This T cell receptor (beta chain) is drawn from a study of PD-L1 blockade in urothelial cancer. Across the study: Patients with male sex and bladder-origin urothelial cancer accounted for about nine tenths of the roughly 29 enrolled.

CDR3 length: 14 residues. The germline V and J ends were trimmed by 11 bases and 6 bases, with 21 bases remaining between them. From germline, CDR1 is ENHRY and CDR2 SYGVKD. Sequencing used immunoSEQ multiplex PCR; TCRdb keeps in-frame clones, though not all of them. The sample includes 45,000 to 50,000 clones, around 88% of them seen just once. The sample consisted of PBMCs, taken around atezolizumab (anti-PD-L1) treatment. This sequence joins TRBV10-3 and TRBJ2-3; tentative D call: TRBD2 (5 bases). This TCR came from a man aged 80 or over with urothelial cancer. DNA for the CDR3: TGTGCCTCTAGAGCAGTGCGGGCGTCCGATACGCAGTATTTT. Translated: CASRAVRASDTQYF.